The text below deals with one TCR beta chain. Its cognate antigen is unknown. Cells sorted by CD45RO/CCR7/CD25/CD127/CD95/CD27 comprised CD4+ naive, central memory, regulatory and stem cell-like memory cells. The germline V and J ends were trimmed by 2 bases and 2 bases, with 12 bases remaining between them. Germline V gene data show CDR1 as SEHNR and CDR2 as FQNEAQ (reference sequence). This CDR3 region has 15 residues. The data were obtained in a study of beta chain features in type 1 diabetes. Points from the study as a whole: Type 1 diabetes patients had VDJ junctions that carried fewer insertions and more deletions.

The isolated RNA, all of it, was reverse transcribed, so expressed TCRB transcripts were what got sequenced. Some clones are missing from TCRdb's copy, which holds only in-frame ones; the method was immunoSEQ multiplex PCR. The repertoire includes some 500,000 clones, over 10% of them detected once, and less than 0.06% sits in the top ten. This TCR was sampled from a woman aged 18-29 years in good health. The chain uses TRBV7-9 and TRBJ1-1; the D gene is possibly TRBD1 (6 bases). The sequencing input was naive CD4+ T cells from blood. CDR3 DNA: TGTGCCAGCAGCTTACTCGGACAGATAAACACTGAAGCTTTCTTT. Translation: CASSLLGQINTEAFF.